A single sample gave rise to the 3 T cell receptor beta chains below, sequenced in a study of T cells in Graves' hyperthyroidism and ophthalmopathy. The CDR3 regions of TCR beta were amplified from RNA transcripts. A first-round RT-PCR of the TCR CDR3 used the HTBI primer set. Via MiXCR, TCRdb re-called the multiplex PCR reads, giving one row per CDR3 protein. The sample includes about 200,000 distinct CDR3 sequences, around 16% seen only once; the top ten take about 50%. The sequencing sample was made of blood. The receptors stem from a woman aged 45-60 years with Graves' hyperthyroidism.

The J gene is TRBJ2-2, the V gene TRBV27, with 7 bases lining up with TRBD1. CDR3 size: 16 residues. Looked up from germline, CDR1 is MNHEY and CDR2 is SMNVEV (reference sequence). With V trimmed by 7 bases and J by 0 bases, 8 bases remained unmatched. The CDR3 sequence is CASTYRGQTNTGELFF. The CDR3 DNA follows: TGTGCCAGCACCTATAGGGGGCAGACGAACACCGGGGAGCTGTTTTTT.

This clonotype was counted ten times or more. The rearrangement uses TRBV6-1 and TRBJ2-1; TRBD2 matches 8 bases. This CDR3 spans 13 amino acids. V lost 8 bases to trimming and J lost 5 bases; unmatched junction nucleotides: 5. Germline CDR1 MNHNS, CDR2 SASEGT. The DNA of the CDR3 is TGTGCCAGCGGTAGCGGGAACAACAATGAGCAGTTCTTC. Its protein product is CASGSGNNNEQFF.

This rearrangement joins TRBV19 to TRBJ1-2; a possible D gene is TRBD1 (5 bases). The CDR3 extends over 14 amino acids. Germline CDR1 LNHDA, CDR2 SQIVND (reference sequence). Trimming took off 8 bases at V and 3 bases at J, with 16 bases between the two ends. DNA of the CDR3: TGTGCCAGTTCCCCGGACCGGGGGTACTATGGCTACACCTTC. Its protein product is CASSPDRGYYGYTF.